These 26 T cell receptor beta chains share one sample of origin, sequenced in a study of T cell responses to AZD1222 COVID-19 vaccine. Sequenced by immunoSEQ multiplex PCR; TCRdb stores in-frame clones only, minus some. The sample consists of some 130,000 clones, 70% to 90% of them appearing once. Here the sequenced sample was peripheral blood, taken on day 0 of AZD1222 vaccination. These TCRs come from an adult in good health.

This chain uses TRBV19 with TRBJ1-2; D unclear. Germline V gives CDR1 LNHDA, CDR2 SQIVND (reference sequence). The CDR3 has 15 amino acids. V lost 2 bases to trimming and J lost 2 bases, with 12 bases between them. The CDR3 spells CASSILGSDNYGYTF. CDR3 nucleotide sequence: TGTGCCAGTAGTATATTAGGCAGCGACAACTATGGCTACACCTTC.

The rearrangement links TRBV10-3 to TRBJ1-3; perhaps TRBD1 as D (5 bases). The germline gives CDR1 ENHRY, CDR2 SYGVKD. CDR3 length: 16 residues. V was trimmed by 4 bases and J by 0 bases, leaving 13 bases between them. CDR3 residues: CAISGPGLSSGNTIYF. In DNA, the CDR3 is TGTGCCATCAGTGGACCGGGACTGTCCTCTGGAAACACCATATATTTT.

The gene calls are TRBV24-1 and TRBJ1-3; TRBD1 matches 9 bases. CDR1 and CDR2 from the germline V gene are KGHDR and SFDVKD. The V gene end was trimmed by 3 bases and the J gene end by 8 bases; junction bases not matched to a gene: 19. The CDR3 is 19 amino acids. As DNA, the CDR3 is TGTGCCACCAGTGATCGGGACAGGGTTGTTCACATCACGGGTTACACCATATATTTT. It specifies CATSDRDRVVHITGYTIYF.

The rearrangement links TRBV19 to TRBJ2-3; 9 bases are shared with TRBD1. CDR3 length: 15 residues. V lost 1 base to trimming and J lost 6 bases; unmatched junction nucleotides: 5. Germline CDR1 is LNHDA and CDR2 is SQIVND (reference sequence). The CDR3 is CASSIGNGQGDTQYF. In nucleotides, the CDR3 is TGTGCCAGTAGTATAGGAAACGGACAGGGGGATACGCAGTATTTT.

The genes are TRBV21-1 and TRBJ1-2. TRBV21-1 is given as a pseudogene. The CDR3 consists of 14 residues. The CDR3: CASSKEAENYGYTF. The CDR3 DNA is TGTGCCAGCAGCAAAGAGGCGGAGAACTATGGCTACACCTTC.

The DNA for the CDR3 is TGTGCCAGCAGTGACTCGACATCCTATGGCTACACCTTC. This codes for CASSDSTSYGYTF. The rearrangement links TRBV6-4 to TRBJ1-2; D not certain. CDR1 and CDR2 (germline): MRHNA, SNTAGT. The CDR3 runs to 13 residues. The V end lost 0 bases, the J end lost 4 bases, and 6 bases lay between the germline ends.

The chain has TRBV7-3 and TRBJ2-2; D remains unclear. V was pared by 2 bases and J by 0 bases, with 7 bases between. Germline V gene lookup returns CDR1 SGHTA and CDR2 FQGTGA. There are 15 residues in the CDR3. The CDR3 coding sequence is TGTGCCAGCAGCTTAGGCAGCGCGAACACCGGGGAGCTGTTTTTT. Its protein product is CASSLGSANTGELFF.

A remark on this clone: A read error is likely, as this CDR3 ends without the conserved phenylalanine or tryptophan. V usage is TRBV7-6 and J usage is TRBJ1-1, with D uncertain. V was shortened by 3 bases and J by 8 bases, with 19 bases between the two germline ends. This CDR3 has 15 residues. Germline-derived CDR1 and CDR2 are SGHVS and FNYEAQ. CDR3 coding DNA: TGTGCCAGCAGCTTTGATGGCAATTTGAGGTCCGAAGCTTTCCTT. Translated, it gives CASSFDGNLRSEAFL.

The chain is built from TRBV27 and TRBJ2-3; D may be TRBD2 (5 bases). The CDR3 spans 14 residues. In germline, CDR1 is MNHEY, CDR2 SMNVEV (reference sequence). The V end lost 7 bases, the J end lost 4 bases, and 15 bases lay between the germline ends. CDR3 bases: TGTGCCAGCAACTCCCTAGGGAGCCCAGATACGCAGTATTTT. Its translation: CASNSLGSPDTQYF.

This clone was counted only a few times. CDR3 sequence (DNA): TGCGCCAGCAGCCAAGATTGGGCCAACTATGGCTACACCTTC. Translation gives CASSQDWANYGYTF. The rearrangement joins TRBV4-1 to TRBJ1-2; D is unclear. Trimming removed 0 bases from V and 2 bases from J, with 7 bases in between. This CDR3 has 14 amino acids. Germline-derived CDR1 and CDR2 are MGHRA and YSYEKL.

This chain connects TRBV3-1 (or the pseudogene TRBV3-2) to TRBJ1-2; no definite D call. Germline CDR1 and CDR2: LGHDT and YNNKEL (reference sequence). The CDR3 sequence is 15 residues long. V was cut by 6 bases and J by 0 bases, with 14 bases left in between. The CDR3 nucleotides read TGTGCCAGCAGTTTAACAATTTCCTCTAACTATGGCTACACCTTC. It is translated as CASSLTISSNYGYTF.

The chain links TRBV28 to TRBJ1-1; D is ambiguous. V lost 5 bases and J 1 base, leaving 11 bases between the germline ends. The CDR3 extends over 14 amino acids. Looked up from germline, CDR1 is MDHEN and CDR2 is SYDVKM. In DNA, the CDR3 is TGTGCCAGCAGTCTGACCCACCAGAACACTGAAGCTTTCTTT. It encodes CASSLTHQNTEAFF.

The sample holds one count of this clone. The chain links TRBV12-3 or TRBV12-4 to TRBJ1-2; TRBD1 might be the D (5 bases). The CDR3 is 12 residues long. The ends were cut back, 7 bases at V and 6 bases at J, with 12 bases in the middle. For the CDR3, the DNA is TGTGCCAGCAAGAGGGACGTTGATGGCTACACCTTC. Protein product: CASKRDVDGYTF.

The chain combines TRBV6-5 with TRBJ1-3; tentatively, D is TRBD1 (5 bases). The CDR3 is made up of 15 amino acids. Germline assignment: CDR1 MNHEY and CDR2 SVGAGI. Trimming left V 7 bases short and J 1 base short, with 14 bases between. The CDR3 DNA sequence: TGTGCCAGCACCATAAGAGGGGATTCTGGAAACACCATATATTTT. Protein sequence: CASTIRGDSGNTIYF.

This clone showed up just once. V is TRBV3-1 (or the pseudogene TRBV3-2) and J is TRBJ1-2; D ambiguous. The CDR3 covers 13 residues. CDR1 LGHDT and CDR2 YNNKEL come from the germline V gene (reference sequence). Trimming took off 1 base at V and 5 bases at J, with 8 bases between the two ends. The DNA of the CDR3 is TGTGCCAGCAGCCAAGGCACATCTTATGGCTACACCTTC. It is translated as CASSQGTSYGYTF.

This clone turned up a few times. The chain combines TRBV18 with TRBJ2-5; D gene ambiguous. V gave up 2 bases and J gave up 4 bases, with 8 bases separating them. The CDR3 contains 13 residues. Germline values: CDR1 KGHSH, CDR2 LQKENI. This CDR3 reads CASSPGVGETQYF. Written as DNA, the CDR3 is TGTGCCAGCTCACCAGGGGTCGGAGAGACCCAGTACTTC.

This sequence joins TRBV15 and TRBJ1-6; the D is unclear. Germline V gene lookup returns CDR1 LNHNV and CDR2 YYDKDF (reference sequence). Between the trimmed V and J ends, which lost 6 bases and 7 bases, there was a span of 13 bases. This CDR3 is 14 amino acids long. The CDR3 loop reads CATSGTVVNSPLHF. In DNA form, the CDR3 reads TGTGCCACCAGTGGAACGGTAGTGAATTCACCCCTCCACTTT. Complete variable domain (other parts from reference TRBV15 and TRBJ1-6): DAMVIQNPRYQVTQFGKPVTLSCSQTLNHNVMYWYQQKSSQAPKLLFHYYDKDFNNEADTPDNFQSRRPNTSFCFLDIRSPGLGDTAMYLCATSGTVVNSPLHFGNGTRLTVT.

This clone was recorded once. This chain connects TRBV5-4 to TRBJ1-1; unclear D gene. CDR1 is SGHNT, CDR2 YYREEE, per germline (reference sequence). Trimming stripped 1 base from V and 8 bases from J, with 18 bases between. The CDR3 totals 15 residues. The CDR3 protein is CASSLRSTGLPEAFF. The CDR3 DNA reads TGTGCCAGCAGCTTGCGATCGACTGGCCTCCCCGAAGCTTTCTTT.

The chain couples TRBV25-1 to TRBJ2-5, with D tentatively TRBD1 (6 bases). V was cut by 11 bases and J by 9 bases, with 19 bases left in between. The germline V gene encodes CDR1 MGHDK and CDR2 SYGVNS. The CDR3 runs to 12 residues. In DNA form, the CDR3 reads TGTGCCGTTAGGGGGAGCCAATCGCCCCAGTACTTC. It is translated as CAVRGSQSPQYF.

The CDR3 region has the DNA TGTGCCAGCAGCGACAATGGACAGAAAAATGAAAAACTGTTTTTT. This codes for CASSDNGQKNEKLFF. The V call is TRBV3-1 (or the pseudogene TRBV3-2), the J call TRBJ1-4; D might be TRBD1 (6 bases). CDR3 length equals 15 residues. The V and J ends lost 5 bases and 5 bases respectively, with 15 bases between them. CDR1 and CDR2 (germline): LGHDT, YNNKEL (reference sequence).

The rearrangement joins TRBV6-2 or TRBV6-3 to TRBJ2-2; TRBD2 matches 9 bases. J gave up 7 bases and V 2 bases, and 5 bases lay outside the gene matches. The CDR3 contains 15 residues. Per the germline V gene, CDR1 is MNHEY and CDR2 is SVGEGT. The CDR3 region is CASSYAGTSSGELFF. The CDR3 nucleotides are TGTGCCAGCAGTTACGCCGGGACTAGCAGCGGGGAGCTGTTTTTT.

This chain joins TRBV4-2 and TRBJ2-1, with D perhaps TRBD1 (5 bases). The CDR3 length is 16 residues. V was pared by 1 base and J by 6 bases, with 16 bases between. Looked up from germline, CDR1 is LGHNA and CDR2 is YNFKEQ. CDR3 nucleotides: TGTGCCAGCAGCCAAGTCGGACAAGGCCCCGTCAATGAGCAGTTCTTC. Translation gives CASSQVGQGPVNEQFF.

This chain links TRBV30 with TRBJ1-2; weak D call: TRBD1 (5 bases). Per the germline V gene, CDR1 is GTSNPN and CDR2 is SVGIG (reference sequence). Trimming removed 1 base from V and 5 bases from J, with 14 bases in between. The CDR3 length is 14 residues. The CDR3 coding sequence is TGTGCCTGGAGTGGGGGGTATGCAATTTATGGCTACACCTTC. It is translated as CAWSGGYAIYGYTF.

This chain links TRBV6-1 with TRBJ1-1; no clear D. Trimming took 1 base from V and 11 from J, leaving 14 bases between them. The CDR3 loop spans 13 amino acids. The germline CDR1 and CDR2 sequences are MNHNS and SASEGT. CDR3 residues: CASSEDPSMKAFF. CDR3 bases: TGTGCCAGCAGTGAAGATCCAAGCATGAAGGCTTTCTTT.

The V call is TRBV5-6, the J call TRBJ1-5; D is possibly TRBD1 (5 bases). Between the trimmed V and J ends, which lost 5 bases and 5 bases, there was a span of 14 bases. The CDR3 is 14 residues long. Germline CDR1 SGHDT, CDR2 YYEEEE. This CDR3 is CASRRRGADQPQHF. As DNA, the CDR3 is TGTGCCAGCAGAAGAAGGGGAGCAGATCAGCCCCAGCATTTT.

The V gene is TRBV28, the J gene TRBJ1-1; 9 positions agree with TRBD1. The CDR3 extends over 15 amino acids. Germline CDR1 reads MDHEN; CDR2 reads SYDVKM. The junction had 10 bases not matched to a gene; V was cut back by 5 bases and J by 6 bases. The CDR3 region has the DNA TGTGCCAGCAGTCGGACAGGGGATGGGTCGGCTGAAGCTTTCTTT. This sequence encodes CASSRTGDGSAEAFF.